These 10 T cell receptor beta chains came from one sample sequenced in a study of memory CD4+ T cells and cytomegalovirus serostatus. Single viable CD3+CD4+CD8-CD45RO+ cells were sorted as the memory CD4+ T cells. Sequencing used immunoSEQ multiplex PCR; TCRdb keeps in-frame clones, though not all of them. The sample consists of 25,000 to 30,000 clones, 70% to 85% of them appearing once. Specimen: memory CD4+ T cells from blood. Receptors were obtained from an adult in good health and CMV-seronegative.

J is TRBJ2-2 and V is TRBV11-3, with 7 positions matching TRBD2. Germline CDR1 reads SGHNT; CDR2 reads YENEEA. After removal of 3 bases from V and 6 bases from J, the junction contained 4 bases not matched to a gene. This CDR3 spans 14 amino acids. In nucleotides, the CDR3 is TGTGCCAGCAGCTTGGCGGGAGATGCCGGGGAGCTGTTTTTT. This encodes CASSLAGDAGELFF.

The chain has TRBV6-5 and TRBJ1-6; 8 bases are a match to TRBD1. Germline CDR1 is MNHEY and CDR2 is SVGAGI. CDR3 length: 16 amino acids. The J segment lost 9 bases and the V segment lost 2 bases, leaving 9 bases of the junction unmatched. CDR3 amino acids: CASSYRLTGESSPLHF. The CDR3 DNA is TGTGCCAGCAGTTACCGGCTGACAGGGGAGAGTTCACCCCTCCACTTT.

This chain joins TRBV13 and TRBJ1-3; a possible D gene is TRBD1 (5 bases). There are 20 residues in the CDR3. The germline V gene has CDR1 PRHDT and CDR2 FYEKMQ (reference sequence). V was trimmed by 4 bases and J by 4 bases, leaving 29 bases between them. CDR3 sequence reads: CASSSDWNWRRGTGGNTIYF. CDR3 in DNA: TGTGCCAGCAGCTCCGATTGGAACTGGAGAAGGGGAACGGGGGGAAACACCATATATTTT.

The chain carries TRBV4-1 and TRBJ2-3; 12 bases match TRBD2. Losses at the gene ends were 5 bases for V and 2 bases for J; bases not matched to a gene: 5. The CDR3 totals 16 residues. The germline CDR1 and CDR2 sequences are MGHRA and YSYEKL. The CDR3 loop reads CASSATSGSDTDTQYF. The CDR3 DNA is TGCGCCAGCAGCGCGACTAGCGGGAGCGACACAGATACGCAGTATTTT.

The V call is TRBV10-3, the J call TRBJ2-3; 7 nucleotides agree with TRBD2. From germline, CDR1 is ENHRY and CDR2 SYGVKD. The CDR3 consists of 16 residues. Unmatched junction bases numbered 3, after V lost 0 bases and J lost 0 bases. CDR3 residues: CAISESGGISTDTQYF. As DNA, the CDR3 is TGTGCCATCAGTGAGTCGGGGGGGATCAGCACAGATACGCAGTATTTT.

The chain recombines TRBV10-3 with TRBJ1-2; D not certain. Germline-derived CDR1 and CDR2 are ENHRY and SYGVKD. The CDR3 totals 18 residues. V shed 3 bases and J shed 5 bases, with 25 bases lying between them. The CDR3 reads CAISDPRLDGFPLYGYTF. The CDR3 nucleotides read TGTGCCATCAGTGATCCCCGTCTAGACGGCTTTCCCCTTTATGGCTACACCTTC.

V gene TRBV10-3 combines with J gene TRBJ2-7, with 10 bases matching TRBD1. The J segment lost 2 bases and the V segment lost 0 bases, leaving 4 bases of the junction unmatched. Germline V gives CDR1 ENHRY, CDR2 SYGVKD. The CDR3 has 16 amino acids. The CDR3 here is CAISESGTGVAYEQYF. The CDR3 DNA sequence: TGTGCCATCAGTGAGTCTGGGACAGGGGTAGCCTACGAGCAGTACTTC.

In this sample, this clone turned up a few times. This sequence joins TRBV6-5 and TRBJ1-1, with D hard to call. V was trimmed by 5 bases and J by 1 base, leaving 8 bases between them. The CDR3 extends over 13 amino acids. In germline, CDR1 is MNHEY, CDR2 SVGAGI. CDR3 sequence: CASSERRNTEAFF. CDR3 coding DNA: TGTGCCAGCAGTGAGAGGCGGAACACTGAAGCTTTCTTT.

This chain uses TRBV12-5 with TRBJ1-5; D ambiguous. Germline V gene data show CDR1 as LGHNT and CDR2 as FRNRAP. The CDR3 has 15 amino acids. V was shortened by 6 bases and J by 4 bases, with 16 bases between the two germline ends. In DNA form, the CDR3 reads TGTGCTAGTGGCCCCCCGGGAGGCCAGAATCAGCCCCAGCATTTT. Translating it yields CASGPPGGQNQPQHF.

This clone was detected a few times. The chain joins TRBV10-3 to TRBJ1-1; D is undetermined. V lost 0 bases, J lost 1 base, and 6 bases lay in between. In germline, CDR1 is ENHRY, CDR2 SYGVKD. This CDR3 has 14 amino acids. CDR3 region: CAISESYGNTEAFF. For the CDR3, the DNA is TGTGCCATCAGTGAGTCGTACGGGAACACTGAAGCTTTCTTT.